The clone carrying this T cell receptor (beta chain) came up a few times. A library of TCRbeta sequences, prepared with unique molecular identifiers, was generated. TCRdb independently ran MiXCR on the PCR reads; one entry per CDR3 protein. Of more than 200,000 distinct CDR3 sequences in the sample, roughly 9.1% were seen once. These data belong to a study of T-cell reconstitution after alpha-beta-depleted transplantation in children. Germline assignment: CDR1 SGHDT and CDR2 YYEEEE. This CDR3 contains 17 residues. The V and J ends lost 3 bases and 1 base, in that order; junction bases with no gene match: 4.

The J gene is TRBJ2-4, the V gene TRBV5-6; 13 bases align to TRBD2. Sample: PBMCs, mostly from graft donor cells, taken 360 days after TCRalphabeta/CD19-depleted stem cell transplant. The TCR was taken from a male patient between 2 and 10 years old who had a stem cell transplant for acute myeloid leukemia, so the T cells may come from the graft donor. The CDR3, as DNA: TGTGCCAGCAGCTCCGAGACTAGCGGGAGGGCCAAAAACATTCAGTACTTC. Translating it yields CASSSETSGRAKNIQYF. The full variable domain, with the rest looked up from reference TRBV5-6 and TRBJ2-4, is DAGVTQSPTHLIKTRGQQVTLRCSPKSGHDTVSWYQQALGQGPQFIFQYYEEEERQRGNFPDRFSGHQFPNYSSELNVNALLLGDSALYLCASSSETSGRAKNIQYFGAGTRLSVL.